This T cell receptor beta chain was sequenced for a study of CD8+CD57+ T cells in acquired aplastic anemia. Study-level information: Mean yield of DNA from sorted CD4+ and CD8+ cells was approximately 3 ug. Findings of the study overall: The study found no significant CD8+ Simpson's diversity difference between patients and controls.

At least ten counts were recorded for this clonotype. Its antigen is still unknown. TCR beta VDJ and CDR3 were profiled, and genomic DNA was the template. TCRdb re-called the reads with MiXCR, one entry per CDR3 protein. The table has about 180,000 distinct CDR3 sequences, 40% to 55% seen once. Individuals selected for sequencing had exhibited CD8+CD57+ cell expansion on flow cytometry. The J segment lost 4 bases and the V segment lost 2 bases, leaving 9 bases of the junction unmatched. The CDR3 covers 16 residues. Germline V CDR1 and CDR2: MNHEY, SVGEGT. Specimen: sorted CD4+, CD8+, or CD8+CD57+ T cells (not recorded which) from PBMCs. The chain employs TRBV6-2 or TRBV6-3 and TRBJ2-7, with 9 bases identical to TRBD2. The receptor was derived from a human donor with aplastic anemia. The CDR3, as DNA: TGTGCCAGCAGTTACATTTCGAGCGGGGGGCTATACGAGCAGTACTTC. Translating gives CASSYISSGGLYEQYF.